Listed here are 27 T cell receptor beta chains from one sample, sequenced in a study of neurological immune-mediated disorders. In TCRdb, the 5' RACE reads were re-called with MiXCR into one record per CDR3 protein. Of under 40,000 distinct CDR3 sequences listed, roughly 7% were seen once; the top ten hold about 4.5%. The sample was PBMCs. These receptors were taken from a woman in her forties in good health.

This clonotype was counted ten times or more. The rearrangement uses TRBV27 and TRBJ2-1; a possible D gene is TRBD2 (5 bases). Trimming left V 4 bases short and J 1 base short, with 8 bases between. This CDR3 region has 14 residues. Germline-derived CDR1 and CDR2 are MNHEY and SMNVEV (reference sequence). Here the CDR3 DNA reads TGTGCCAGCAGTTACGAGGGATCCTACAATGAGCAGTTCTTC. Translating gives CASSYEGSYNEQFF.

This clonotype was found many times. Here the CDR3 DNA reads TGTGCCAGCAGCGCCCGATTAAATAACTATGGCTACACCTTC. Its translation: CASSARLNNYGYTF. V and J are TRBV9 and TRBJ1-2; no clear D. Trimming stripped 3 bases from V and 1 base from J, with 10 bases between. Looked up from germline, CDR1 is SGDLS and CDR2 is YYNGEE. This CDR3 contains 14 residues.

This clonotype occurred many times. This rearrangement joins TRBV6-5 to TRBJ2-7, with a tentative D call TRBD1 (6 bases). CDR3 size: 13 residues. V gave up 2 bases and J gave up 6 bases, with 11 bases separating them. The germline gives CDR1 MNHEY, CDR2 SVGAGI. This chain's CDR3 is CASSYGGLGEQYF. CDR3 nucleotides: TGTGCCAGCAGTTACGGGGGCTTGGGCGAGCAGTACTTC.

The table lists this clonotype with many counts. The genes are TRBV12-5 and TRBJ2-2; 13 bases are shared with TRBD2. CDR3 length: 19 amino acids. Germline CDR1 is LGHNT and CDR2 is FRNRAP. J gave up 2 bases and V 6 bases, and 12 bases lay outside the gene matches. This CDR3 is CASGSTGGLAGRNTGELFF. As DNA, the CDR3 is TGTGCTAGTGGGTCGACCGGGGGACTAGCGGGGCGAAACACCGGGGAGCTGTTTTTT.

This clonotype has a handful of counts. This chain connects TRBV12-3 or TRBV12-4 to TRBJ2-5; the match to TRBD1 covers 8 bases. The CDR3 is 15 residues long. The ends lost 5 bases at V and 4 bases at J; junction bases unmatched: 9. This CDR3 reads CASSQRTGIGETQYF. Written as DNA, the CDR3 is TGTGCCAGCAGTCAACGGACAGGGATCGGAGAGACCCAGTACTTC.

This clonotype was seen repeatedly, ten times or more. V gene TRBV12-3 or TRBV12-4 combines with J gene TRBJ1-5; D is ambiguous. The V end lost 6 bases, the J end lost 2 bases, and 8 bases lay between the germline ends. CDR3 length equals 13 residues. CDR3 region: CASRTDGNQPQHF. The CDR3 DNA sequence: TGTGCCAGCAGAACCGACGGCAATCAGCCCCAGCATTTT.

Ten or more counts support this clonotype. The V and J genes are TRBV6-6 and TRBJ2-1; D is ambiguous. This CDR3 is 16 amino acids long. The germline V gene has CDR1 MNHNY and CDR2 SVGAGI (reference sequence). Trimming removed 2 bases from V and 6 bases from J, with 17 bases in between. Written as DNA, the CDR3 is TGTGCCAGCAGTTACCCACATCAGGCTCCAGGCAATGAGCAGTTCTTC. This gives the protein CASSYPHQAPGNEQFF.

As for this clonotype: Germline is not matched at one junction end, which may reflect a read error. The chain combines TRBV6-4 with TRBJ1-1; a possible D gene is TRBD1 (6 bases). CDR3 size: 15 residues. Germline CDR1 reads MRHNA; CDR2 reads SNTAGT. The CDR3, as DNA: TGTGCCAGCAGTTACTCGCCGGAGGGGGACACTGAATCTTTCTTT. As protein: CASSYSPEGDTESFF.

The table lists this clonotype with many counts. The CDR3 DNA is TGTGCCAGCAGTACTAGCGACCAAGAGACCCAGTACTTC. It encodes CASSTSDQETQYF. This sequence joins TRBV12-3 or TRBV12-4 and TRBJ2-5, with 7 bases that match TRBD2. V lost 5 bases, J lost 0 bases, and 0 bases stayed unmatched. The CDR3 extends over 13 amino acids.

The chain is built from TRBV4-1 and TRBJ2-7, with 9 bases identical to TRBD1. The V segment lost 2 bases and the J segment 7 bases; nucleotides outside the gene matches: 18. The CDR3 is 18 residues long. Germline-derived CDR1 and CDR2 are MGHRA and YSYEKL. The DNA of the CDR3 is TGCGCCAGCAGCCAACGTACAGGGGGCGCAGGGGGCAAGTGGGAGCAGTACTTC. This gives the protein CASSQRTGGAGGKWEQYF.

This clonotype was counted many times. V is TRBV20-1 and J is TRBJ1-2; a possible D gene is TRBD1 (6 bases). The V gene lost 0 bases and the J gene lost 3 bases, with 8 bases spanning the gap. Germline loops: CDR1 DFQATT, CDR2 SNEGSKA (reference sequence). This CDR3 region has 13 residues. The CDR3 coding sequence is TGCAGTGCTAGAGAAAACAGGGACTATGGCTACACCTTC. It yields the protein CSARENRDYGYTF.

This clonotype was detected many times. The V gene is TRBV14, the J gene TRBJ1-1; D remains unclear. Germline V gene data show CDR1 as SGHDN and CDR2 as FVKESK. This CDR3 region has 14 residues. The ends were cut back, 1 base at V and 7 bases at J, with 13 bases in the middle. This CDR3 reads CASSQGGVGGEAFF. CDR3 nucleotide sequence: TGTGCCAGCAGCCAAGGGGGTGTTGGAGGTGAAGCTTTCTTT.

The chain combines TRBV6-5 with TRBJ2-1; D is perhaps TRBD2 (5 bases). V was cut by 5 bases and J by 0 bases, with 11 bases left in between. Germline V gene sequence: CDR1 MNHEY, CDR2 SVGAGI. There are 15 residues in the CDR3. The CDR3 reads CASSARTSSYNEQFF. CDR3 coding DNA: TGTGCCAGCAGTGCTAGGACTTCCTCCTACAATGAGCAGTTCTTC.

The sample holds many counts of this clonotype. The chain couples TRBV6-2 or TRBV6-3 to TRBJ2-1, with 7 bases lining up with TRBD1. J lost 4 bases, V lost 5 bases, and 8 bases had no gene match. This CDR3 comprises 15 residues. The germline V gene encodes CDR1 MNHEY and CDR2 SVGEGT. This CDR3 is CASSNDRVPYNEQFF. Here the CDR3 DNA reads TGTGCCAGCAGTAACGACAGGGTTCCTTACAATGAGCAGTTCTTC.

There are many counts of this clonotype. V gene TRBV10-3 combines with J gene TRBJ1-2, with 8 bases that match TRBD1. The CDR3 extends over 14 amino acids. Per the germline V gene, CDR1 is ENHRY and CDR2 is SYGVKD. J gave up 5 bases and V 5 bases, and 7 bases lay outside the gene matches. CDR3 coding DNA: TGTGCCATCAGTCCGGGACAGGCGCTGTATGGCTACACCTTC. Translation gives CAISPGQALYGYTF.

This clonotype was counted ten times or more. The chain carries TRBV6-6 and TRBJ1-5; a weak D match, TRBD1 (6 bases). Germline loops: CDR1 MNHNY, CDR2 SVGAGI (reference sequence). The V gene lost 2 bases and the J gene lost 6 bases, with 14 bases spanning the gap. The CDR3 length is 15 residues. The CDR3 region is CASSYGLGGSQPQHF. CDR3 nucleotides: TGTGCCAGCAGTTACGGGTTGGGGGGCTCTCAGCCCCAGCATTTT.

This clonotype was seen at least ten times. This chain links TRBV5-1 with TRBJ2-1; 11 nucleotides match TRBD2. V lost 3 bases and J lost 0; bases outside the gene matches: 11. Germline CDR1 and CDR2: SGHRS and YFSETQ. The CDR3 is made up of 19 amino acids. The CDR3 reads CASSSQGTSGFSSYNEQFF. The CDR3, as DNA: TGCGCCAGCAGCTCGCAAGGGACTAGCGGATTTAGCTCCTACAATGAGCAGTTCTTC. Supplemented by reference TRBV5-1 and TRBJ2-1, the full variable domain reads KAGVTQTPRYLIKTRGQQVTLSCSPISGHRSVSWYQQTPGQGLQFLFEYFSETQRNKGNFPGRFSGRQFSNSRSEMNVSTLELGDSALYLCASSSQGTSGFSSYNEQFFGPGTRLTVL.

This clonotype has ten or more counts. V usage is TRBV4-3 and J usage is TRBJ1-1; 8 positions match TRBD1. The J segment lost 0 bases and the V segment lost 6 bases, leaving 9 bases of the junction unmatched. From germline, CDR1 is LGHNA and CDR2 YSLEER. CDR3 length: 16 amino acids. This CDR3 is CASSSGQVGVNTEAFF. CDR3 coding DNA: TGCGCCAGCAGTTCGGGACAGGTGGGGGTGAACACTGAAGCTTTCTTT.

This clonotype showed up many times. This sequence joins TRBV20-1 and TRBJ2-5, with TRBD2 identical over 8 bases. Germline-derived CDR1 and CDR2 are DFQATT and SNEGSKA (reference sequence). This CDR3 is built from 15 residues. V gave up 5 bases and J gave up 9 bases; unmatched junction bases: 17. The CDR3 bases are TGCAGTGCTCTCGGTCCGAGCCGAAGGACTAGCCCCCAGTACTTC. This encodes CSALGPSRRTSPQYF.

This clonotype was recorded many times. The gene calls are TRBV11-2 and TRBJ1-1; TRBD1 might be the D (6 bases). The CDR3 extends over 15 amino acids. The germline gives CDR1 SGHAT, CDR2 FQNNGV. V shed 5 bases and J shed 4 bases, with 17 bases lying between them. The CDR3 coding sequence is TGTGCCAGCAGCCCCTCGGAGGGGGTGGGCACTGAAGCTTTCTTT. Its translation: CASSPSEGVGTEAFF.

As to this clonotype: One base away lies a much larger clone, so this may be a sequencing read error. This chain uses TRBV5-1 with TRBJ2-1; 7 nucleotides match TRBD2. From germline, CDR1 is SGHRS and CDR2 YFSETQ. The CDR3 covers 16 residues. This CDR3 is CANSLVALAAYNEQFF. CDR3 in DNA: TGCGCCAACAGCTTGGTCGCCCTAGCGGCCTACAATGAGCAGTTCTTC.

This clonotype was seen ten or more times. This chain joins TRBV12-3 or TRBV12-4 and TRBJ1-5; D call uncertain. The V end lost 1 base, the J end lost 0 bases, and 13 bases lay between the germline ends. The CDR3 consists of 17 residues. CDR3 protein: CASSLDPGPYSNQPQHF. DNA of the CDR3: TGTGCCAGCAGTTTAGATCCGGGCCCTTATAGCAATCAGCCCCAGCATTTT.

With regard to this clonotype: Since a much larger clone is just one base distant, this may be a read error. The chain carries TRBV7-8 and TRBJ1-2; D gene ambiguous. Germline V gene data show CDR1 as SGHVS and CDR2 as FQNEAQ. CDR3 length equals 15 residues. CDR3 sequence: CASILDVRARVGYTF. DNA for the CDR3: TGTGCCAGCATCTTAGACGTGAGGGCGAGGGTTGGCTACACCTTC.

This clonotype was seen repeatedly, ten times or more. The chain carries TRBV5-6 and TRBJ2-1, with D tentatively TRBD1 (5 bases). Germline V gene lookup returns CDR1 SGHDT and CDR2 YYEEEE. The CDR3 is 14 amino acids. Trimming stripped 3 bases from V and 6 bases from J, with 13 bases between. CDR3 amino acids: CASSWAGKRNEQFF. The DNA for the CDR3 is TGTGCCAGCAGCTGGGCAGGGAAGCGCAATGAGCAGTTCTTC.

This clonotype occurred many times. The J gene is TRBJ2-1, the V gene TRBV5-1; 7 bases agree with TRBD2. This CDR3 contains 15 residues. V gave up 7 bases and J gave up 0 bases; unmatched junction bases: 7. Looked up from germline, CDR1 is SGHRS and CDR2 is YFSETQ. CDR3 nucleotides: TGCGCCAGCGGGGGGGGGTTAAGCTCCTACAATGAGCAGTTCTTC. This encodes CASGGGLSSYNEQFF.

This clonotype was found many times. This rearrangement joins TRBV10-3 to TRBJ1-6; D not certain. CDR1 ENHRY and CDR2 SYGVKD come from the germline V gene. Trimming shortened V by 0 bases and J by 9 bases, and 9 bases separated the two germline ends. This CDR3 has 14 amino acids. CDR3 coding DNA: TGTGCCATCAGTGAGTCCGGCCAGCTTTCACCCCTCCACTTT. This translates into CAISESGQLSPLHF.

This clonotype was detected ten times or more. The chain links TRBV7-8 to TRBJ2-5; 8 bases are shared with TRBD1. J gave up 5 bases and V 0 bases, and 5 bases lay outside the gene matches. Germline V gives CDR1 SGHVS, CDR2 FQNEAQ. CDR3 length equals 15 residues. This CDR3 is CASSLAGQGRETQYF. The CDR3 DNA reads TGTGCCAGCAGCTTAGCTGGACAGGGTAGGGAGACCCAGTACTTC.